These T cell receptor beta chains were read from a single sample in a study of blood T cells in healthy people across ages. Each CDR3 protein is one row after TCRdb ran MiXCR on the 5' RACE reads. Among about 1.4 million distinct CDR3 sequences listed, approximately 59% were seen once. The source material was blood. The receptors derive from a man between 18 and 35 years old in good health. CDR3s include the opening cysteine and the closing phenylalanine or tryptophan. A D gene is named only where the DNA matches it firmly. Clone sizes are given selectively: once, few, many, or a class where the clone is expanded.

j_call: TRBJ2-7; v_call: TRBV25-1; d_call: TRBD2; clone_size: many; cdr3_nt: TGTGCCAGCAGTGGACTAGCGGGGGGCTACGAGCAGTACTTC; cdr3_aa: CASSGLAGGYEQYF
j_call: TRBJ1-2; v_call: TRBV5-1; d_call: -; clone_size: -; cdr3_nt: TGCGCCAGCAGTCCAATACCGGGCGAGGCTAACTATGGCTACACCTTC; cdr3_aa: CASSPIPGEANYGYTF
j_call: TRBJ2-7; v_call: TRBV4-2; d_call: TRBD2; clone_size: -; cdr3_nt: TGTGCCAGCAGCTCTCTCGGGGGGACTACGAGCGAGCAGTACTTC; cdr3_aa: CASSSLGGTTSEQYF
j_call: TRBJ1-1; v_call: TRBV5-5; d_call: TRBD1; clone_size: -; cdr3_nt: TGTGCCAGCAGCTTAGCCCCCCAGGGGGCTGGCACTGAAGCTTTCTTT; cdr3_aa: CASSLAPQGAGTEAFF
j_call: TRBJ1-1; v_call: TRBV4-3; d_call: -; clone_size: once; cdr3_nt: TGCGCCAGCAGCCAGGTCCGGGGTGGGAACACTGAAGCTTTCTTT; cdr3_aa: CASSQVRGGNTEAFF
j_call: TRBJ2-1; v_call: TRBV5-1; d_call: TRBD2; clone_size: -; cdr3_nt: TGCGCCAGCAGCTTGAGGACTAGCGGGGGGGCGTCCTACAATGAGCAGTTCTTC; cdr3_aa: CASSLRTSGGASYNEQFF
j_call: TRBJ2-7; v_call: TRBV29-1; d_call: -; clone_size: many; cdr3_nt: TGCAGCGTTGGCCACAGCTACGAGCAGTACTTC; cdr3_aa: CSVGHSYEQYF
j_call: TRBJ1-2; v_call: TRBV2; d_call: -; clone_size: -; cdr3_nt: TGTGCCAGCAATAGCCCCAGGGGTGCTGACGGTACTATTCTACTCTATGGCTACACCTTC; cdr3_aa: CASNSPRGADGTILLYGYTF
j_call: TRBJ2-1; v_call: TRBV29-1; d_call: -; clone_size: few; cdr3_nt: TGCAGCGTTTCGCTTTACGGGGGCGGGTACAATGAGCAGTTCTTC; cdr3_aa: CSVSLYGGGYNEQFF
j_call: TRBJ2-2; v_call: TRBV29-1; d_call: TRBD1; clone_size: -; cdr3_nt: TGCAGCGTTGAAATGGGACAGGGGGTTTCCGGGGAGCTGTTTTTT; cdr3_aa: CSVEMGQGVSGELFF
j_call: TRBJ2-7; v_call: TRBV7-9; d_call: -; clone_size: -; cdr3_nt: TGTGCCAGCAGCTTTGCTGTTAACTCCTACGAGCAGTACTTC; cdr3_aa: CASSFAVNSYEQYF
j_call: TRBJ1-2; v_call: TRBV10-2; d_call: TRBD1; clone_size: -; cdr3_nt: TGCGCCAGCAGTGAGAAGACAGGGCAAGGCTACACCTTC; cdr3_aa: CASSEKTGQGYTF
j_call: TRBJ2-5; v_call: TRBV27; d_call: -; clone_size: few; cdr3_nt: TGTGCCAGCAGTCGACAGGGACTCGGGAGGATGGAGACCCAGTACTTC; cdr3_aa: CASSRQGLGRMETQYF
j_call: TRBJ2-5; v_call: TRBV4-1; d_call: -; clone_size: -; cdr3_nt: TGCGCCAGCAGCCAGGCCTCCGGAGAGGAGCAGTACTTC; cdr3_aa: CASSQASGEEQYF
j_call: TRBJ2-1; v_call: TRBV27; d_call: TRBD2; clone_size: -; cdr3_nt: TGTGCCAGCAGTTTAAGGGGGACTAGCGGACCCAATGAGCAGTTCTTC; cdr3_aa: CASSLRGTSGPNEQFF
j_call: TRBJ2-1; v_call: TRBV4-1; d_call: -; clone_size: -; cdr3_nt: TGCGCCAGCAGCCCGACGTTCGATGAGCAGTTCTTC; cdr3_aa: CASSPTFDEQFF
j_call: TRBJ2-3; v_call: TRBV12-3/TRBV12-4; d_call: -; clone_size: -; cdr3_nt: TGTGCCAGCAGTTTACTCAACCAGGATACGCAGTATTTT; cdr3_aa: CASSLLNQDTQYF
j_call: TRBJ2-1; v_call: TRBV20-1; d_call: -; clone_size: -; cdr3_nt: TGCAGTGCTAAGCGGCAGAGCTCCTACAATGAGCAGTTCTTC; cdr3_aa: CSAKRQSSYNEQFF
j_call: TRBJ2-5; v_call: TRBV28; d_call: -; clone_size: -; cdr3_nt: TGTGCCAGCAGTTCTTCCTGGGGGGGGGCCGTGGAGACCCAGTACTTC; cdr3_aa: CASSSSWGGAVETQYF
j_call: TRBJ2-1; v_call: TRBV3-1; d_call: TRBD1; clone_size: -; cdr3_nt: TGTGCCAGCAGCTGGACCGGGACAGACAATGAGCAGTTCTTC; cdr3_aa: CASSWTGTDNEQFF
j_call: TRBJ2-2; v_call: TRBV29-1; d_call: -; clone_size: -; cdr3_nt: TGCAGCGTTGACAGCTACACCGGGGAGCTGTTTTTT; cdr3_aa: CSVDSYTGELFF
j_call: TRBJ2-7; v_call: TRBV6-1; d_call: TRBD2; clone_size: once; cdr3_nt: TGTGCCAGCAGTAGGAGGATGGGACTAGCGGGATTAACCTACGAGCAGTACTTC; cdr3_aa: CASSRRMGLAGLTYEQYF
j_call: TRBJ2-7; v_call: TRBV10-3; d_call: TRBD1; clone_size: -; cdr3_nt: TGTGCCATCAGTGACCCGGGCATGGGACAGGGGGTACTCGAGCAGTACTTC; cdr3_aa: CAISDPGMGQGVLEQYF
j_call: TRBJ1-1; v_call: TRBV5-1; d_call: TRBD1; clone_size: -; cdr3_nt: TGCGCCAGCAGCTTGTTTACAGGGGGCACGAACACTGAAGCTTTCTTT; cdr3_aa: CASSLFTGGTNTEAFF
j_call: TRBJ1-2; v_call: TRBV6-1; d_call: -; clone_size: few; cdr3_nt: TGTGCCAGCAGGCCTCCCCAGGGTATTCTCTATGGCTACACCTTC; cdr3_aa: CASRPPQGILYGYTF
j_call: TRBJ2-3; v_call: TRBV15; d_call: -; clone_size: -; cdr3_nt: TGTGCCACCAGCAGAGTGAGGCCGGCAGATACGCAGTATTTT; cdr3_aa: CATSRVRPADTQYF
j_call: TRBJ2-7; v_call: TRBV29-1; d_call: TRBD2; clone_size: few; cdr3_nt: TGCAGCGTTGAGGGAGCGGGAAACTCCTACGAGCAGTACTTC; cdr3_aa: CSVEGAGNSYEQYF
j_call: TRBJ2-1; v_call: TRBV27; d_call: -; clone_size: few; cdr3_nt: TGTGCCAGCAGTTTTACCATGAGCTCCTACAATGAGCAGTTCTTC; cdr3_aa: CASSFTMSSYNEQFF
j_call: TRBJ1-5; v_call: TRBV7-2; d_call: -; clone_size: -; cdr3_nt: TGTGCCAGCAGCCCAACCGGCAGTTGGCAGCCCCAGCATTTT; cdr3_aa: CASSPTGSWQPQHF
j_call: TRBJ2-7; v_call: TRBV5-1; d_call: TRBD2; clone_size: -; cdr3_nt: TGCGCCAGCAGCTTCGGGACTAGCGGGGGAAAATCCTACAATGAGCAGTACTTC; cdr3_aa: CASSFGTSGGKSYNEQYF
j_call: TRBJ2-7; v_call: TRBV7-2; d_call: -; clone_size: -; cdr3_nt: TGTGCCAGCAGCGTCCTCGCCCTCAACCCCTACGAGCAGTACTTC; cdr3_aa: CASSVLALNPYEQYF
j_call: TRBJ2-3; v_call: TRBV15; d_call: -; clone_size: -; cdr3_nt: TGTGCCACCAGCAGGACAGGATACACAGATACGCAGTATTTT; cdr3_aa: CATSRTGYTDTQYF
j_call: TRBJ1-2; v_call: TRBV5-5; d_call: -; clone_size: few; cdr3_nt: TGTGCCAGCAGCTTAAGTCACACAGGCTATGGCTACACCTTC; cdr3_aa: CASSLSHTGYGYTF
j_call: TRBJ2-1; v_call: TRBV25-1; d_call: TRBD2; clone_size: -; cdr3_nt: TGTGCCAGCAGTGAATCTAGAGGCGGGGGCTCCTACAATGAGCAGTTCTTC; cdr3_aa: CASSESRGGGSYNEQFF
j_call: TRBJ2-3; v_call: TRBV5-6; d_call: -; clone_size: -; cdr3_nt: TGTGCCAGCAGCTTTTTAGCGTACGGGGATACGCAGTATTTT; cdr3_aa: CASSFLAYGDTQYF
j_call: TRBJ2-3; v_call: TRBV5-1; d_call: -; clone_size: -; cdr3_nt: TGCGCCAGCAGAGAGGCTTCTAGCACAGATACGCAGTATTTT; cdr3_aa: CASREASSTDTQYF
j_call: TRBJ1-1; v_call: TRBV3-1; d_call: -; clone_size: -; cdr3_nt: TGTGCCAGCAGCCAAGAGGGGGGGAACACTGAAGCTTTCTTT; cdr3_aa: CASSQEGGNTEAFF
j_call: TRBJ1-2; v_call: TRBV5-1; d_call: -; clone_size: -; cdr3_nt: TGCGCCAGCAGTCCGGCAGACTACTATGGCTACACCTTC; cdr3_aa: CASSPADYYGYTF
j_call: TRBJ2-7; v_call: TRBV11-2; d_call: TRBD2; clone_size: -; cdr3_nt: TGTGCCAGCAGCCCGAGGACTAGCCTGAGCTCCTACGAGCAGTACTTC; cdr3_aa: CASSPRTSLSSYEQYF
j_call: TRBJ2-1; v_call: TRBV4-1; d_call: -; clone_size: -; cdr3_nt: TGCGCCAGCAGCCACGTTGCCGGGACCGGAGGTGAGCAGTTCTTC; cdr3_aa: CASSHVAGTGGEQFF
j_call: TRBJ1-3; v_call: TRBV4-3; d_call: TRBD1; clone_size: -; cdr3_nt: TGCGCCAGCAGCCAAGACCGGGACAGCTCTGGAAACACCATATATTTT; cdr3_aa: CASSQDRDSSGNTIYF
j_call: TRBJ2-3; v_call: TRBV25-1; d_call: -; clone_size: few; cdr3_nt: TGTGCCAGCAGTACAGCTCAGCTACCTAGCACAGATACGCAGTATTTT; cdr3_aa: CASSTAQLPSTDTQYF
j_call: TRBJ2-7; v_call: TRBV27; d_call: -; clone_size: -; cdr3_nt: TGTGCCAGCGCGCGGGACAGCCTCTCCTACGAGCAGTACTTC; cdr3_aa: CASARDSLSYEQYF
j_call: TRBJ2-7; v_call: TRBV5-1; d_call: TRBD1; clone_size: -; cdr3_nt: TGCGCCAGCAGCTACGGCGGGACAGGGACCTCCTACGAGCAGTACTTC; cdr3_aa: CASSYGGTGTSYEQYF
j_call: TRBJ2-7; v_call: TRBV29-1; d_call: -; clone_size: -; cdr3_nt: TGCAGCGGGAGCGGAGAAAGATCCTACAATGAGCAGTACTTC; cdr3_aa: CSGSGERSYNEQYF
j_call: TRBJ2-5; v_call: TRBV25-1; d_call: TRBD1; clone_size: -; cdr3_nt: TGTGCCAGCAGTGGACCACAGGGGTTCAAGGAAGAGACCCAGTACTTC; cdr3_aa: CASSGPQGFKEETQYF
j_call: TRBJ2-5; v_call: TRBV12-3/TRBV12-4; d_call: -; clone_size: once; cdr3_nt: TGTGCCAGCAGACCCAGGGAGGAAGAGACCCAGTACTTC; cdr3_aa: CASRPREEETQYF
j_call: TRBJ2-7; v_call: TRBV18; d_call: -; clone_size: -; cdr3_nt: TGTGCCAGCTCACCAGTTGAGGGAGTCGGTTTCGAGCAGTACTTC; cdr3_aa: CASSPVEGVGFEQYF
j_call: TRBJ2-1; v_call: TRBV29-1; d_call: TRBD1; clone_size: few; cdr3_nt: TGCAGCGTTGTGGGGTTAAGGACAGGGGGCAATGAGCAGTTCTTC; cdr3_aa: CSVVGLRTGGNEQFF
j_call: TRBJ2-1; v_call: TRBV24-1; d_call: TRBD1; clone_size: -; cdr3_nt: TGTGCCACCAGTGATGATCAGGGGGTAGGCAATGAGCAGTTCTTC; cdr3_aa: CATSDDQGVGNEQFF
j_call: TRBJ1-4; v_call: TRBV29-1; d_call: -; clone_size: -; cdr3_nt: TGCAGCGTTGCCGCCAGCACTAATGAAAAACTGTTTTTT; cdr3_aa: CSVAASTNEKLFF
j_call: TRBJ1-2; v_call: TRBV28; d_call: TRBD1; clone_size: -; cdr3_nt: TGTGCCAGCAGGTTCCGGGACAGTAGTGGCTACACCTTC; cdr3_aa: CASRFRDSSGYTF
j_call: TRBJ1-6; v_call: TRBV21-1; d_call: -; clone_size: few; cdr3_nt: TGTGCCAGCAGCGCTCACAACCGGGACAGACATCCTCCCGGCTCCTATAATTCACCCCTCCACTTT; cdr3_aa: CASSAHNRDRHPPGSYNSPLHF
j_call: TRBJ1-1; v_call: TRBV25-1; d_call: -; clone_size: -; cdr3_nt: TGTGCCAGCAGTGGACAGGCGGGGAACACTGAAGCTTTCTTT; cdr3_aa: CASSGQAGNTEAFF
j_call: TRBJ1-2; v_call: TRBV27; d_call: TRBD1; clone_size: -; cdr3_nt: TGTGCCAGCAGTTTATACAGGGGAAATGGCTACACCTTC; cdr3_aa: CASSLYRGNGYTF